The 3 T cell receptor beta chains given below trace back to one sample, sequenced in a study of beta chain features in type 1 diabetes. The authors reverse transcribed all of the isolated RNA, so sequencing captured expressed TCRB transcripts. The protocol was immunoSEQ multiplex PCR, while the TCRdb copy is restricted to in-frame clones and leaves out a portion. The sample yields around 250,000 clones, 25% to 30% seen once. The sequenced sample was central memory CD4+ T cells from blood. The receptors originated from a man aged 30-40 years in good health.

This chain connects TRBV6-5 to TRBJ1-2, with D maybe TRBD1 (6 bases). The CDR3 consists of 13 residues. Deletions cut 5 bases from V and 4 bases from J, with 11 bases between. Looked up from germline, CDR1 is MNHEY and CDR2 is SVGAGI. CDR3 sequence (DNA): TGTGCCAGCAGTACGGACAGAACCTATGGCTACACCTTC. It is translated as CASSTDRTYGYTF.

This clone has more than one count but fewer than ten. This rearrangement joins TRBV10-3 to TRBJ2-7; D is perhaps TRBD2 (6 bases). Germline CDR1 reads ENHRY; CDR2 reads SYGVKD. The CDR3 contains 12 residues. Trimming removed 2 bases at V and 4 bases at J, with 6 bases between. CDR3 amino acids: CAISEREYEQYF. The CDR3 coding sequence is TGTGCCATCAGTGAGCGGGAGTACGAGCAGTACTTC.

The chain is built from TRBV5-6 and TRBJ2-7; 8 nucleotides align to TRBD2. CDR3 length equals 14 residues. J lost 4 bases, V lost 2 bases, and 5 bases had no gene match. Germline V CDR1 and CDR2: SGHDT, YYEEEE. In DNA form, the CDR3 reads TGTGCCAGCAGCTTCGGGACTAGTATATACGAGCAGTACTTC. Translated: CASSFGTSIYEQYF.